A selection of T cell receptor beta chains follows, all from one sample in a study of OX40 agonist ivuxolimab in advanced cancers. Method: immunoSEQ multiplex PCR; TCRdb's copy keeps in-frame clones and lacks some. The sample yields about 42,000 clones, approximately 90% seen once. Source: CD4+ or CD8+ T cells sorted from blood, taken in a trial of the OX40 agonist ivuxolimab. These receptors all stem from an adult with an advanced solid tumor such as melanoma, head and neck, liver or kidney cancer. Each CDR3 is given with its conserved first and last residue. The order of the fields is J gene, clone size, D gene, V gene, CDR3 DNA, CDR3 protein. D genes are given only for firm matches. Clone size is given for some rows only: seen once, a few or many times, or a class if the clone is expanded.

J: TRBJ1-1; size: .; D: TRBD1; V: TRBV7-9; DNA: TGTGCCAGCAGCTTAGGCTCAGGGGGCGAGGGCACTGAAGCTTTCTTT; CDR3: CASSLGSGGEGTEAFF
J: TRBJ1-2; size: .; D: .; V: TRBV7-2; DNA: TGTGCCAGCAGCTTAGCAGGGGGAACTAATGGCTACACCTTC; CDR3: CASSLAGGTNGYTF
J: TRBJ1-6; size: .; D: TRBD1; V: TRBV5-5; DNA: TGTGCCAGCAGCTGGGACAGGGGAGGTTCACCCCTCCACTTT; CDR3: CASSWDRGGSPLHF
J: TRBJ2-2; size: .; D: .; V: TRBV28; DNA: TGTGCCAGCAGGGGGTTAGGGACCGGGGAGCTGTTTTTT; CDR3: CASRGLGTGELFF
J: TRBJ2-3; size: .; D: TRBD2; V: TRBV19; DNA: TGTGCCAGTAGTATGAAACTAGCGGGGGCGACAGATACGCAGTATTTT; CDR3: CASSMKLAGATDTQYF
J: TRBJ2-1; size: .; D: TRBD2; V: TRBV30; DNA: TGTGCCTGGAGTGGACTAGCGGGTTCCTCCTACAATGAGCAGTTCTTC; CDR3: CAWSGLAGSSYNEQFF
J: TRBJ2-2; size: once; D: TRBD2; V: TRBV19; DNA: TGTGCCAGTAGCAATAGCGGGAGGGGTACCGGGGAGCTGTTTTTT; CDR3: CASSNSGRGTGELFF
J: TRBJ2-5; size: .; D: .; V: TRBV5-1; DNA: TGCGCCAGCAGCTTGAGGCTAGCAGAACCACCCCAAGAGACCCAGTACTTC; CDR3: CASSLRLAEPPQETQYF
J: TRBJ1-3; size: once; D: .; V: TRBV11-2; DNA: TGTGCCAGCAGCTTAGACAGAATCTCTGGAAACACCATATATTTT; CDR3: CASSLDRISGNTIYF
J: TRBJ2-7; size: .; D: TRBD2; V: TRBV10-3; DNA: TGTGCCATCAGTGCTCCGGGACTAGCGGGGGCCAGCTCCTACGAGCAGTACTTC; CDR3: CAISAPGLAGASSYEQYF
J: TRBJ1-3; size: .; D: TRBD1; V: TRBV30; DNA: TGTGCCTGGAGTGGCGGACAGGGGGCAAACACCATATATTTT; CDR3: CAWSGGQGANTIYF
J: TRBJ1-1; size: .; D: TRBD1; V: TRBV19; DNA: TGTGCCAGTACCCCCAGGGGGAGGAACACTGAAGCTTTCTTT; CDR3: CASTPRGRNTEAFF
J: TRBJ2-7; size: .; D: TRBD1; V: TRBV7-2; DNA: TGTGCCAGCAGCTTAAACGGGGACAGGGGCGAGCAGTACTTC; CDR3: CASSLNGDRGEQYF
J: TRBJ2-2; size: .; D: .; V: TRBV7-3; DNA: TGTGCCAGCAGCGAACAACGTACCGGGGAGCTGTTTTTT; CDR3: CASSEQRTGELFF
J: TRBJ1-4; size: .; D: .; V: TRBV7-8; DNA: TGTGCCAGCAGCTTAGTGAGCCAGAAACTGTTTTTT; CDR3: CASSLVSQKLFF
J: TRBJ2-1; size: .; D: .; V: TRBV7-3; DNA: TGTGCCAGCAGCTTATTTCCGGCAGGTTCTCGTGGTGAGCAGTTCTTC; CDR3: CASSLFPAGSRGEQFF
J: TRBJ2-7; size: .; D: TRBD1; V: TRBV28; DNA: TGTGCCAGCAGTCCCTGGACAGGGCGCCCCTACGAGCAGTACTTC; CDR3: CASSPWTGRPYEQYF
J: TRBJ2-7; size: once; D: .; V: TRBV2; DNA: TGTGCCAGCACACTCCAACCGGGGGCCTACGAGCAGTACTTC; CDR3: CASTLQPGAYEQYF
J: TRBJ1-4; size: .; D: .; V: TRBV28; DNA: TGTGCCAGCACGGTAGCAACTAATGAAAAACTGTTTTTT; CDR3: CASTVATNEKLFF
J: TRBJ2-1; size: .; D: .; V: TRBV6-5; DNA: TGTGCCAGCACCAAGAGACAGTACAATGAGCAGTTCTTC; CDR3: CASTKRQYNEQFF
J: TRBJ2-5; size: .; D: .; V: TRBV7-2; DNA: TGTGCCAGCAGCCGAGGGGGAGCCCAAGAGACCCAGTACTTC; CDR3: CASSRGGAQETQYF
J: TRBJ1-1; size: .; D: TRBD1; V: TRBV19; DNA: TGTGCCAGTAGTATCAGGGGGCGGGACACTGAAGCTTTCTTT; CDR3: CASSIRGRDTEAFF
J: TRBJ1-1; size: .; D: .; V: TRBV4-2; DNA: TGTGCCAGCAGCCAAGGGACTATGAACACTGAAGCTTTCTTT; CDR3: CASSQGTMNTEAFF
J: TRBJ1-6; size: .; D: TRBD1; V: TRBV7-2; DNA: TGTGCCAGCAGCCGGGACAGCTCCTATAATTCACCCCTCCACTTT; CDR3: CASSRDSSYNSPLHF
J: TRBJ1-6; size: once; D: TRBD1; V: TRBV2; DNA: TGTGCCAGCAGTGAAGGGCGACAGGGGAATTCACCCCTCCACTTT; CDR3: CASSEGRQGNSPLHF
J: TRBJ2-5; size: .; D: TRBD1; V: TRBV29-1; DNA: TGCAGCGTTACAGGGGGAGAAGAGACCCAGTACTTC; CDR3: CSVTGGEETQYF
J: TRBJ2-7; size: .; D: .; V: TRBV19; DNA: TGTGCCAGTAGTTACGGACAGCCCTTTGACGAGCAGTACTTC; CDR3: CASSYGQPFDEQYF
J: TRBJ2-6; size: once; D: TRBD1; V: TRBV7-9; DNA: TGTGCCAGCAGCTTCGGACAGGGTAGGGCCAACGTCCTGACTTTC; CDR3: CASSFGQGRANVLTF
J: TRBJ1-2; size: .; D: .; V: TRBV4-1; DNA: TGCGCCAGCAGCCACGGCGGGCAGGGGAACTATGGCTACACCTTC; CDR3: CASSHGGQGNYGYTF
J: TRBJ1-5; size: .; D: .; V: TRBV2; DNA: TGTGCCAGCAGTCAACCGTGGAGCAATCAGCCCCAGCATTTT; CDR3: CASSQPWSNQPQHF
J: TRBJ1-3; size: once; D: .; V: TRBV6-6; DNA: TGTGCCAGCAGGCTTCCAGGAGCCTCTGGAAACACCATATATTTT; CDR3: CASRLPGASGNTIYF
J: TRBJ1-2; size: once; D: TRBD1; V: TRBV30; DNA: TGTGCCTGGAGTGTTGACAGGGAGAGTGGTGGCTACACCTTC; CDR3: CAWSVDRESGGYTF
J: TRBJ1-2; size: few; D: .; V: TRBV7-9; DNA: TGTGCCAGCAGCCCTCAGGGAGCCCGGGATGGCTACACCTTC; CDR3: CASSPQGARDGYTF
J: TRBJ2-7; size: few; D: TRBD1; V: TRBV4-3; DNA: TGCGCCAGCAGCCTCTCATCGGGACAGGGGTACGAGCAGTACTTC; CDR3: CASSLSSGQGYEQYF
J: TRBJ1-2; size: .; D: .; V: TRBV2; DNA: TGTGCCAGCAGTGAATGGTCCAGCACGGTCGGTGGCTACACCTTC; CDR3: CASSEWSSTVGGYTF
J: TRBJ2-7; size: once; D: TRBD2; V: TRBV27; DNA: TGTGCCAGCAGTTTGCTAGCGGGAGTTCAGACCTACGAGCAGTACTTC; CDR3: CASSLLAGVQTYEQYF
J: TRBJ2-7; size: .; D: TRBD1; V: TRBV4-1; DNA: TGCGCCAGCAGTAGGGATCGGACAGGCGTAATCTACGAGCAGTACTTC; CDR3: CASSRDRTGVIYEQYF
J: TRBJ2-3; size: .; D: .; V: TRBV7-2; DNA: TGTGCCAGCAGCTTACCGCGGGACGCCTCCATGGGAGATACGCAGTATTTT; CDR3: CASSLPRDASMGDTQYF
J: TRBJ2-3; size: .; D: TRBD2; V: TRBV7-3; DNA: TGTGCCAGCAGCTTGGGACTAGCAACAGATACGCAGTATTTT; CDR3: CASSLGLATDTQYF
J: TRBJ1-2; size: .; D: .; V: TRBV7-9; DNA: TGTGCCAGCAGCTTAGCGCAAGGGGACTATGGCTACACCTTC; CDR3: CASSLAQGDYGYTF
J: TRBJ1-4; size: .; D: TRBD1; V: TRBV29-1; DNA: TGCAGCGTTGCAGGGGGGTCCACGGGTGAAAAACTGTTTTTT; CDR3: CSVAGGSTGEKLFF
J: TRBJ2-5; size: .; D: .; V: TRBV7-2; DNA: TGTGCCAGCAGCCCGGCCCTAGCACAAGAGACCCAGTACTTC; CDR3: CASSPALAQETQYF
J: TRBJ2-7; size: .; D: .; V: TRBV1; DNA: TGCACCAGCAGCCGGGACTTCCCCTACGAGCAGTACTTC; CDR3: CTSSRDFPYEQYF
J: TRBJ2-2; size: .; D: .; V: TRBV6-1; DNA: TGTGCCAGCAGTGAGCTCGGGGAGCTGTTTTTT; CDR3: CASSELGELFF
J: TRBJ1-1; size: .; D: TRBD1; V: TRBV30; DNA: TGTGCCTGGACAACCGGACAGGGCCGTTTTAGTGAAGCTTTCTTT; CDR3: CAWTTGQGRFSEAFF
J: TRBJ2-3; size: .; D: TRBD2; V: TRBV7-9; DNA: TGTGCCAGCAGCTTAGGAAGCGGGAGGTTGGATACGCAGTATTTT; CDR3: CASSLGSGRLDTQYF
J: TRBJ2-7; size: .; D: .; V: TRBV4-3; DNA: TGCGCCAGCAGCCAAGATGTGGGGGCCGGCAGATACGAGCAGTACTTC; CDR3: CASSQDVGAGRYEQYF
J: TRBJ1-1; size: .; D: .; V: TRBV5-6; DNA: TGTGCCAGCAGCTTCAACACTGAAGCTTTCTTT; CDR3: CASSFNTEAFF
J: TRBJ1-1; size: few; D: .; V: TRBV30; DNA: TGTGCCTGGAGTGTACTTTTAGAAGCTTTCTTT; CDR3: CAWSVLLEAFF
J: TRBJ1-1; size: .; D: .; V: TRBV20-1; DNA: TGCAGTGCCACCTCCGGTGAAGCTTTCTTT; CDR3: CSATSGEAFF
J: TRBJ2-7; size: .; D: .; V: TRBV28; DNA: TGTGCCAGCAGTTTGACCTACTCCTACGAGCAGTACTTC; CDR3: CASSLTYSYEQYF
J: TRBJ2-4; size: .; D: .; V: TRBV19; DNA: TGTGCCAGTAGTCGCCAGGGTCCCGAAAACATTCAGTACTTC; CDR3: CASSRQGPENIQYF
J: TRBJ2-2; size: .; D: TRBD2; V: TRBV5-1; DNA: TGCGCCAGCAGCCTCGGACTAGCGGCCGGGGAGCTGTTTTTT; CDR3: CASSLGLAAGELFF